The TCR beta chain under discussion was sequenced for a study of T-cell reconstitution after alpha-beta-depleted transplantation in children. This CDR3 is 16 amino acids long. Between the trimmed V and J ends, which lost 0 bases and 3 bases, there was a span of 14 bases. Germline CDR1 and CDR2: DFQATT and SNEGSKA (reference sequence). Unique molecular identifiers were incorporated into the prepared TCRbeta library. TCRdb reprocessed the PCR reads via MiXCR and lists one record per CDR3 protein. The sample yields about 640,000 distinct CDR3 sequences, roughly 15% seen once. The specimen comprised PBMCs from the stem cell graft donor, sampled from the stem cell graft. V and J are TRBV20-1 and TRBJ2-2; possibly TRBD1 for D (6 bases). The clonotype was recovered from a human donor who donated a stem cell graft to a child with acute myeloid leukemia. The CDR3 nucleotides are TGCAGTGCTAGAGATATTGGGGCAGGGGACACCGGGGAGCTGTTTTTT. It codes for CSARDIGAGDTGELFF.